These 18 T cell receptor beta chains share one sample of origin, sequenced in a study of T cell changes during pregnancy in multiple sclerosis. Sequencing was performed with immunoSEQ multiplex PCR; in TCRdb, only in-frame clones are kept and a portion is missing. The sample includes 75,000 to 95,000 clones, 94% of them seen just once. Sequencing used CD4+ T cells from peripheral blood mononuclear cells, obtained after pregnancy. All receptors come from a female donor with multiple sclerosis, enrolled in a pregnancy study.

V gene TRBV9 combines with J gene TRBJ1-6; the D gene is possibly TRBD1 (5 bases). The CDR3 has 17 amino acids. V was pared by 3 bases and J by 8 bases, with 21 bases between. CDR1 and CDR2 (germline): SGDLS, YYNGEE. The CDR3: CASSGRYQGSIDSPLHF. In DNA, the CDR3 is TGTGCCAGCAGCGGGAGATATCAGGGCTCTATTGATTCACCCCTCCACTTT. The full variable domain, completed using reference TRBV9 and TRBJ1-6, is DSGVTQTPKHLITATGQRVTLRCSPRSGDLSVYWYQQSLDQGLQFLIQYYNGEERAKGNILERFSAQQFPDLHSELNLSSLELGDSALYFCASSGRYQGSIDSPLHFGNGTRLTVT.

The J gene is TRBJ2-1, the V gene TRBV28, with 13 bases fitting TRBD2. V shed 6 bases, J shed 4 bases, and the junction held 6 bases outside the gene matches. Per the germline V gene, CDR1 is MDHEN and CDR2 is SYDVKM. The CDR3 contains 16 residues. The CDR3, as DNA: TGTGCCAGCAGCCTAGGACTAGCGGGAGTTTACAATGAGCAGTTCTTC. This sequence encodes CASSLGLAGVYNEQFF.

The chain carries TRBV12-5 and TRBJ2-1; 14 bases map to TRBD2. The CDR3 length is 18 residues. Trimming cost V 5 bases and J 1 base; bases outside gene matches: 7. In germline, CDR1 is LGHNT, CDR2 FRNRAP. CDR3 DNA: TGTGCTAGTGGTCCAGGGACTAGCGGGAGCGGGTCCTACAATGAGCAGTTCTTC. It is translated as CASGPGTSGSGSYNEQFF. Full variable domain (outside the CDR3, taken from reference TRBV12-5 and TRBJ2-1): DARVTQTPRHKVTEMGQEVTMRCQPILGHNTVFWYRQTMMQGLELLAYFRNRAPLDDSGMPKDRFSAEMPDATLATLKIQPSEPRDSAVYFCASGPGTSGSGSYNEQFFGPGTRLTVL.

The rearrangement joins TRBV27 to TRBJ1-2, with D possibly matching TRBD1 (5 bases). Germline assignment: CDR1 MNHEY and CDR2 SMNVEV (reference sequence). V was pared by 2 bases and J by 4 bases, with 14 bases between. CDR3 length: 15 residues. CDR3 DNA sequence: TGTGCCAGCAGTTTAAACGCAGGGAAGAGCTATGGCTACACCTTC. Translation: CASSLNAGKSYGYTF.

V gene TRBV19 combines with J gene TRBJ1-5; D gene ambiguous. The CDR3 length is 17 residues. Germline V gene data show CDR1 as LNHDA and CDR2 as SQIVND (reference sequence). V was pared by 4 bases and J by 1 base, with 17 bases between. The CDR3 DNA sequence: TGTGCCAGTAGTACCCCTCCCGGGGAGTTGAGCAATCAGCCCCAGCATTTT. Encoded protein: CASSTPPGELSNQPQHF.

The CDR3: CASSLGQGQGNTIYF. Here the CDR3 DNA reads TGTGCCAGCAGCTTGGGACAGGGGCAGGGAAACACCATATATTTT. The V and J genes are TRBV5-6 and TRBJ1-3; 8 bases line up with TRBD1. CDR1 is SGHDT and CDR2 is YYEEEE in the germline V gene. J gave up 4 bases and V 0 bases, and 3 bases lay outside the gene matches. The CDR3 is 15 residues long.

The CDR3 loop reads CASSVELGLPYNEQFF. CDR3 DNA sequence: TGTGCCAGCAGCGTAGAGCTGGGACTACCTTACAATGAGCAGTTCTTC. The V and J genes are TRBV9 and TRBJ2-1, with 7 bases aligning to TRBD2. The CDR3 totals 16 residues. Germline trimming cut 0 bases from V and 4 bases from J; bases unmatched to any gene: 7. The germline CDR1 and CDR2 sequences are SGDLS and YYNGEE.

This clone appeared once. The chain carries TRBV9 and TRBJ1-2, with TRBD1 as a possible D gene (6 bases). V lost 1 base and J lost 4, with 20 bases in between. This CDR3 comprises 17 residues. Germline loops: CDR1 SGDLS, CDR2 YYNGEE. CDR3 nucleotide sequence: TGTGCCAGCAGCGTACCAACCGACAGGAGGAATGGCTATGGCTACACCTTC. This sequence encodes CASSVPTDRRNGYGYTF.

The CDR3 coding sequence is TGCGCCAGCAGCTTGCTGCCGGGACAGGGCGAATACGAGCAGTACTTC. It codes for CASSLLPGQGEYEQYF. This chain joins TRBV5-1 and TRBJ2-7; TRBD1 matches at 9 bases. This CDR3 is 16 amino acids long. V gave up 1 base and J gave up 4 bases; unmatched junction bases: 9. Germline-derived CDR1 and CDR2 are SGHRS and YFSETQ. Complete variable domain (other parts from reference TRBV5-1 and TRBJ2-7): KAGVTQTPRYLIKTRGQQVTLSCSPISGHRSVSWYQQTPGQGLQFLFEYFSETQRNKGNFPGRFSGRQFSNSRSEMNVSTLELGDSALYLCASSLLPGQGEYEQYFGPGTRLTVT.

J is TRBJ2-3 and V is TRBV7-5; the table names TRBD1, a call not compared with the DNA. TRBV7-5 is an annotated pseudogene. The CDR3 is 17 residues long. In DNA form, the CDR3 reads TGTGCCAGAAGCTGCGAGTGGGGACAGGTTGTCACAGATACGCAGTATTTT. Its translation is CARSCEWGQVVTDTQYF.

This chain connects TRBV7-2 to TRBJ2-7, with TRBD2 matching over 8 bases. The junction had 9 bases not matched to a gene; V was cut back by 5 bases and J by 3 bases. The CDR3 is 15 amino acids. Germline V gene sequence: CDR1 SGHTA, CDR2 FQGNSA. The CDR3 reads CASSPQGLGLYEQYF. The CDR3 DNA is TGTGCCAGCAGCCCCCAGGGACTAGGGCTCTACGAGCAGTACTTC.

The chain uses TRBV18 and TRBJ2-7; 8 bases align to TRBD1. CDR3 size: 14 residues. Trimming removed 4 bases from V and 6 bases from J; junction bases left unmatched: 8. CDR1 is KGHSH, CDR2 LQKENI, per germline. In DNA, the CDR3 is TGTGCCAGCTCACGTGACAGGGGACGGAGCGAGCAGTACTTC. It codes for CASSRDRGRSEQYF.

The J gene is TRBJ2-7, the V gene TRBV27; 10 bases fit TRBD1. The trim removed 5 bases at V and 1 base at J, leaving 5 bases unmatched. Germline assignment: CDR1 MNHEY and CDR2 SMNVEV (reference sequence). CDR3 length equals 15 residues. The CDR3 DNA reads TGTGCCAGCAGTCGAGGACAGGGGGTATCCTACGAGCAGTACTTC. This codes for CASSRGQGVSYEQYF.

This clone has only one observation. The CDR3 DNA reads TGTGCCAGCACACGGCGGAACAATGCCTACAATGAGCAGTTCTTC. Translated: CASTRRNNAYNEQFF. This sequence joins TRBV6-6 and TRBJ2-1; D not certain. Trimming took off 7 bases at V and 2 bases at J, with 15 bases between the two ends. The CDR3 has 15 residues. Germline CDR1 MNHNY, CDR2 SVGAGI (reference sequence).

The gene calls are TRBV19 and TRBJ2-5; D is perhaps TRBD2 (6 bases). Trimming pared 8 bases from V and 5 bases from J, leaving 12 bases between. The CDR3 extends over 12 amino acids. CDR1 and CDR2 (germline): LNHDA, SQIVND (reference sequence). The CDR3 loop reads CASGTSLETQYF. CDR3 coding DNA: TGTGCCAGTGGTACTAGCCTGGAGACCCAGTACTTC. Full variable domain (outside the CDR3, taken from reference TRBV19 and TRBJ2-5): DGGITQSPKYLFRKEGQNVTLSCEQNLNHDAMYWYRQDPGQGLRLIYYSQIVNDFQKGDIAEGYSVSREKKESFPLTVTSAQKNPTAFYLCASGTSLETQYFGPGTRLLVL.

This clone was detected once. The chain couples TRBV9 to TRBJ2-5, with TRBD1 matching over 7 bases. Germline V gene lookup returns CDR1 SGDLS and CDR2 YYNGEE. J was trimmed by 2 bases and V by 0 bases; bases with no gene match: 1. This CDR3 has 14 amino acids. CDR3 nucleotide sequence: TGTGCCAGCAGCGTAGGACAGGGACAAGAGACCCAGTACTTC. It translates to CASSVGQGQETQYF.

This clone has only one observation. One end of the junction varies from germline; a read error may be responsible. J is TRBJ1-1 and V is TRBV9, with D perhaps TRBD1 (6 bases). Germline V gene data show CDR1 as SGDLS and CDR2 as YYNGEE. This CDR3 spans 15 amino acids. CDR3 DNA: TGTGCCAGCAGCCCACAGGGCTCGGTCCTTACTGAGGCTTTCTTT. Its protein product is CASSPQGSVLTEAFF.

In DNA form, the CDR3 reads TGTGCCAGCAGCGCGGGACTCGTGAACACTGAAGCTTTCTTT. Translating it yields CASSAGLVNTEAFF. The rearrangement links TRBV9 to TRBJ1-1, with D maybe TRBD1 (5 bases). This CDR3 spans 14 amino acids. Germline V gives CDR1 SGDLS, CDR2 YYNGEE. V was trimmed by 3 bases and J by 0 bases, leaving 9 bases between them. The entire variable domain, with the rest obtained from reference TRBV9 and TRBJ1-1, is as follows: DSGVTQTPKHLITATGQRVTLRCSPRSGDLSVYWYQQSLDQGLQFLIQYYNGEERAKGNILERFSAQQFPDLHSELNLSSLELGDSALYFCASSAGLVNTEAFFGQGTRLTVV.